Listed below are T cell receptor beta chains from one sample, sequenced in a study of Tregs in tolerant kidney transplant recipients. Method: immunoSEQ multiplex PCR; TCRdb's copy keeps in-frame clones and lacks some. This table has about 120,000 clones, roughly nine tenths appearing once. Material: CD4+ T cells from blood. The receptors derive from a human donor in good health. Each CDR3 is given with its conserved first and last residue. The order of the fields is J gene, D gene, V gene, CDR3 length, clone size, CDR3 protein, CDR3 DNA. D genes are given only for firm matches. The listing skips clone size in some rows; elsewhere it reads once, few, many or a size class.

TRBJ2-7 TRBD1 TRBV19 15 NA CASSGLGTERYEQYF TGTGCCAGTAGTGGCCTCGGGACAGAACGCTACGAGCAGTACTTC
TRBJ2-5 TRBD2 TRBV7-7 16 NA CASSLVAGGKRETQYF TGTGCTAGCAGCTTAGTAGCGGGGGGGAAGCGAGAGACCCAGTACTTC
TRBJ1-3 NA TRBV7-9 13 NA CASSPGQGNTIYF TGTGCCAGCAGCCCCGGACAGGGAAACACCATATATTTT
TRBJ2-3 NA TRBV2 13 NA CASTLGRVDTQYF TGTGCCAGCACTCTCGGGAGAGTGGATACGCAGTATTTT
TRBJ2-1 NA TRBV9 15 NA CASSVAHQGSDEQFF TGTGCCAGCAGCGTAGCTCACCAGGGTAGCGATGAGCAGTTCTTC
TRBJ2-1 NA TRBV2 16 NA CASSLIRDPITNEQFF TGTGCCAGCAGCCTGATTCGGGACCCAATCACCAATGAGCAGTTCTTC
TRBJ1-1 NA TRBV18 13 NA CASSREYGAEAFF TGTGCCAGCTCACGGGAGTACGGAGCTGAAGCTTTCTTT
TRBJ1-2 NA TRBV4-1 15 few CASSQVNRENYGYTF TGCGCCAGCAGCCAAGTCAACAGGGAAAACTATGGCTACACCTTC
TRBJ2-5 NA TRBV19 15 NA CASSTLGPKRMTQYF TGTGCCAGTAGTACCCTCGGACCCAAGAGGATGACCCAGTACTTC
TRBJ2-5 NA TRBV19 14 once CASSRTVGGETQYF TGTGCCAGTTCCAGGACTGTGGGGGGAGAGACCCAGTACTTC
TRBJ2-3 NA TRBV7-2 13 NA CASSSSFTDTQYF TGTGCCAGCAGCTCCAGCTTCACAGATACGCAGTATTTT
TRBJ2-1 NA TRBV6-5 15 once CASRRSGEPYNEQFF TGTGCCAGCAGACGATCCGGGGAGCCCTACAATGAGCAGTTCTTC
TRBJ1-1 TRBD1 TRBV6-5 15 NA CASSYSIRGDTEAFF TGTGCCAGCAGTTACTCGATCAGGGGGGACACTGAAGCTTTCTTT
TRBJ1-4 TRBD1 TRBV5-8 18 NA CASSFLGQGEGTNEKLFF TGTGCCAGCAGCTTTCTCGGACAGGGGGAGGGGACTAATGAAAAACTGTTTTTT
TRBJ2-3 NA TRBV5-1 16 NA CASSLALVEGTDTQYF TGCGCCAGCAGCTTGGCCCTCGTGGAAGGCACAGATACGCAGTATTTT
TRBJ1-3 NA TRBV7-6 16 once CASSLNRDLSGNTIYF TGTGCCAGCAGCCTGAACAGGGATCTCTCTGGAAACACCATATATTTT
TRBJ1-2 TRBD1 TRBV4-1 16 once CASSQGARQGALGYTF TGCGCCAGCAGCCAAGGAGCGCGGCAGGGGGCGCTTGGCTACACCTTC
TRBJ1-2 NA TRBV29-1 13 NA CSVRGVGDYGYTF TGCAGCGTCAGAGGGGTGGGGGACTATGGCTACACCTTC
TRBJ2-3 NA TRBV5-1 16 NA CASSLVGPTSTDTQYF TGCGCCAGCAGCTTGGTAGGGCCTACTAGCACAGATACGCAGTATTTT
TRBJ2-5 TRBD2 TRBV6-6 12 NA CASRRGLAGLDF TGTGCCAGCAGACGGGGACTAGCGGGGCTGGACTTC
TRBJ2-2 NA TRBV7-2 14 NA CASSFVANTGELFF TGTGCCAGCAGCTTCGTAGCAAACACCGGGGAGCTGTTTTTT
TRBJ1-5 TRBD1 TRBV30 15 NA CAWSEGQRLGWPQHF TGTGCCTGGAGTGAGGGACAGCGACTCGGATGGCCCCAGCATTTT
TRBJ1-1 NA TRBV5-1 13 NA CASRDPGNTEAFF TGCGCCAGCAGGGACCCAGGGAACACTGAAGCTTTCTTT
TRBJ1-2 TRBD1 TRBV6-5 15 NA CASSYYRDSPYGYTF TGTGCCAGCAGTTACTACCGGGACAGTCCATATGGCTACACCTTC
TRBJ2-3 TRBD2 TRBV4-1 18 NA CASSQYELAGVSTDTQYF TGCGCCAGCAGCCAATACGAGCTAGCGGGGGTGAGCACAGATACGCAGTATTTT
TRBJ2-6 NA TRBV30 12 NA CAWAPGANVLTF TGTGCCTGGGCTCCTGGGGCCAACGTCCTGACTTTC
TRBJ2-3 NA TRBV9 18 NA CASSVALRPGISTDTQYF TGTGCCAGCAGCGTAGCCCTCCGTCCCGGGATTAGCACAGATACGCAGTATTTT
TRBJ1-3 TRBD1 TRBV25-1 15 NA CASSDPTGFGNTIYF TGTGCCAGCAGTGATCCGACAGGGTTTGGAAACACCATATATTTT
TRBJ1-2 NA TRBV29-1 16 NA CSARKMGMAFNYGYTF TGCAGCGCCAGAAAGATGGGGATGGCATTTAACTATGGCTACACCTTC
TRBJ2-5 NA TRBV27 15 once CASSLGAALAETQYF TGTGCCAGCAGTTTAGGGGCGGCGCTGGCGGAGACCCAGTACTTC
TRBJ2-5 NA TRBV5-6 15 NA CASSQLGSGQETQYF TGTGCCAGCAGCCAGCTAGGATCAGGTCAAGAGACCCAGTACTTC
TRBJ1-2 NA TRBV29-1 12 NA CSVVVTSYGYTF TGCAGCGTTGTAGTCACCTCCTATGGCTACACCTTC
TRBJ1-4 NA TRBV6-6 14 NA CANPRATTNEKLFF TGTGCCAACCCCAGGGCAACAACTAATGAAAAACTGTTTTTT